Sequencing of this TCR beta chain was carried out in a study of shared clonotypes between healthy human individuals. The length of the CDR3 is 11 residues. CDR1 is GTSNPN, CDR2 SVGIG, per germline (reference sequence). Trimming took 6 bases from V and 7 from J, leaving 9 bases between them. Deep was the level used in running the assay. The method was immunoSEQ multiplex PCR; TCRdb's version includes in-frame clones alone and lacks a portion of them. This table has 1.6 million or so clones, 96% appearing once. The sequenced sample consisted of naive CD4+ T cells sorted from blood. The subset here: CD45RA+ positively selected. This TCR came from a man aged 30-40 years in good health. The chain links TRBV30 to TRBJ1-4; no firm D call. The CDR3 spells CACALGEKLFF. In DNA form, the CDR3 reads TGTGCCTGCGCGCTGGGTGAAAAACTGTTTTTT. The variable domain in full, completed from reference TRBV30 and TRBJ1-4, reads SQTIHQWPATLVQPVGSPLSLECTVEGTSNPNLYWYRQAAGRGLQLLFYSVGIGQISSEVPQNLSASRPQDRQFILSSKKLLLSDSGFYLCACALGEKLFFGSGTQLSVL.